One and the same sample provided the 5 T cell receptor beta chains below, sequenced in a study of T cell changes during pregnancy in multiple sclerosis. This table comes from immunoSEQ multiplex PCR, and its TCRdb copy is limited to in-frame clones, with some not included. Of roughly 100,000 clones in the sample, about 90% were seen once. Here the sequenced sample was peripheral blood, taken after pregnancy. The origin of the receptors is a female donor with multiple sclerosis, enrolled in a pregnancy study.

Comments on this clone: At one of its ends the junction is not consistent with the germline gene, which may arise from a read error. The chain combines TRBV29-1 with TRBJ2-2; tentative D call: TRBD2 (5 bases). Per the germline V gene, CDR1 is SQVTM and CDR2 is ANQGSEA. The CDR3 is 15 residues long. The CDR3 loop reads CSARVPSPNPGELFF. The DNA for the CDR3 is TGCAGCGCCCGGGTCCCTAGCCCGAACCCCGGGGAGCTGTTTTTT.

This rearrangement joins TRBV19 to TRBJ2-3; 12 bases match TRBD2. The CDR3 has 17 residues. With V trimmed by 1 base and J by 5 bases, 7 bases remained unmatched. The V gene's germline CDR1 is LNHDA and CDR2 SQIVND (reference sequence). The CDR3 is CASSIGASGGAKDTQYF. CDR3 in DNA: TGTGCCAGTAGTATAGGGGCTAGCGGGGGGGCCAAAGATACGCAGTATTTT.

DNA for the CDR3: TGCGCCAGCAGCCAAGTGACAGGGAGCGACTATGGCTACACCTTC. Encoded protein: CASSQVTGSDYGYTF. The V and J genes are TRBV4-1 and TRBJ1-2; TRBD1 agrees at 7 bases. The CDR3 extends over 15 amino acids. V gave up 1 base and J gave up 3 bases; unmatched junction bases: 5. Germline CDR1 is MGHRA and CDR2 is YSYEKL.

This clone was recorded a few times. The CDR3 nucleotides are TGTGCCAGCAGCCAATCCGGAGGGACCCCGCGGGAGACCCAGTACTTC. Translating gives CASSQSGGTPRETQYF. The V call is TRBV4-2, the J call TRBJ2-5; perhaps TRBD2 as D (6 bases). The germline gives CDR1 LGHNA, CDR2 YNFKEQ. The CDR3 is 16 residues long. Trimming took 2 bases from V and 5 from J, leaving 18 bases between them.

The chain uses TRBV19 and TRBJ2-2; possible D gene TRBD1, 6 bases. Deletions cut 5 bases from V and 4 bases from J, with 17 bases between. This CDR3 is built from 16 residues. From germline, CDR1 is LNHDA and CDR2 SQIVND (reference sequence). The CDR3: CASSATGSWGTGELFF. The CDR3 DNA sequence: TGTGCCAGTAGTGCGACAGGTTCGTGGGGCACCGGGGAGCTGTTTTTT. The variable domain in full, with the rest retrieved from reference TRBV19 and TRBJ2-2, is DGGITQSPKYLFRKEGQNVTLSCEQNLNHDAMYWYRQDPGQGLRLIYYSQIVNDFQKGDIAEGYSVSREKKESFPLTVTSAQKNPTAFYLCASSATGSWGTGELFFGEGSRLTVL.